The next 29 T cell receptor beta chains were all read from a single sample in a study of identical twins. TCRdb reanalysed the 5' RACE reads using MiXCR and keeps one entry per CDR3 protein. The data hold 400,000 or so distinct CDR3 sequences, with approximately 8.8% observed a single time. The sample was naive T cells sorted from blood. Receptor source: a woman aged 45-60 years in good health.

This clonotype was recorded a few times. CDR3 nucleotides: TGTGCCAGCTCACCAGGTGGAGGACAACGTCGGTATCAGCCCCAGCATTTT. Its protein is CASSPGGGQRRYQPQHF. This chain uses TRBV18 with TRBJ1-5, with a possible D match to TRBD1 (5 bases). Per germline, CDR1 KGHSH and CDR2 LQKENI. CDR3 length: 17 residues. V was trimmed by 2 bases and J by 5 bases, leaving 19 bases between them.

The chain couples TRBV7-8 to TRBJ2-2; D not resolved. The CDR3 is made up of 14 amino acids. Per the germline V gene, CDR1 is SGHVS and CDR2 is FQNEAQ. Trimming removed 1 base from V and 8 bases from J, with 11 bases in between. CDR3 sequence: CASSLGPKRGELFF. CDR3 nucleotides: TGTGCCAGCAGCTTAGGACCCAAGAGGGGGGAGCTGTTTTTT.

There are a few counts of this clonotype. V is TRBV19 and J is TRBJ1-1; D not certain. Germline V lookup: CDR1 LNHDA, CDR2 SQIVND (reference sequence). Trimming took 8 bases from V and 0 from J, leaving 10 bases between them. This CDR3 is 13 amino acids long. In nucleotides, the CDR3 is TGTGCCAGTCACCCCCAGTTGAACACTGAAGCTTTCTTT. As protein: CASHPQLNTEAFF.

The rearrangement joins TRBV20-1 to TRBJ2-7; 9 nucleotides align to TRBD2. V shed 3 bases and J 4 bases; nucleotides not matched to a gene: 7. The germline V gene has CDR1 DFQATT and CDR2 SNEGSKA (reference sequence). The CDR3 sequence is 14 residues long. The CDR3 DNA reads as TGCAGTGCTAGTAGCGGGGGATGGGAATACGAGCAGTACTTC. It yields the protein CSASSGGWEYEQYF.

The chain combines TRBV18 with TRBJ2-5; D gene unclear. From germline, CDR1 is KGHSH and CDR2 LQKENI. With 3 bases removed from V and 2 bases from J, the gap between germline ends came to 13 bases. CDR3 size: 15 residues. The CDR3 DNA sequence: TGTGCCAGCTCACCTTCCCGGACCGTACAAGAGACCCAGTACTTC. It translates to CASSPSRTVQETQYF. Drawing the rest from reference TRBV18 and TRBJ2-5, the complete variable domain is NAGVMQNPRHLVRRRGQEARLRCSPMKGHSHVYWYRQLPEEGLKFMVYLQKENIIDESGMPKERFSAEFPKEGPSILRIQQVVRGDSAAYFCASSPSRTVQETQYFGPGTRLLVL.

The chain carries TRBV24-1 and TRBJ1-1; TRBD1 is a possible D gene (5 bases). The CDR3 is made up of 14 amino acids. V was shortened by 7 bases and J by 7 bases, with 18 bases between the two germline ends. Germline CDR1 reads KGHDR; CDR2 reads SFDVKD. Written as DNA, the CDR3 is TGTGCCACCAGGGATACAGGACCTCCCTATGAAGCTTTCTTT. Protein product: CATRDTGPPYEAFF.

V gene TRBV19 combines with J gene TRBJ1-2, with D tentatively TRBD1 (6 bases). Germline values: CDR1 LNHDA, CDR2 SQIVND (reference sequence). The CDR3 has 13 amino acids. Between the trimmed V and J ends, which lost 7 bases and 7 bases, there was a span of 16 bases. CDR3 protein: CASNRVGYRGYTF. The CDR3 coding sequence is TGTGCCAGTAACAGGGTGGGGTATCGTGGCTACACCTTC.

The sample holds many counts of this clonotype. The chain is built from TRBV5-1 and TRBJ2-6; D is possibly TRBD1 (6 bases). V dropped 3 bases and J dropped 0 bases, with 13 bases sitting between them. The CDR3 extends over 17 amino acids. From germline, CDR1 is SGHRS and CDR2 YFSETQ. The CDR3 here is CASSYRDMPSGANVLTF. The CDR3, as DNA: TGCGCCAGCAGCTACCGGGACATGCCCTCTGGGGCCAACGTCCTGACTTTC.

This clonotype was counted at least ten times. The chain carries TRBV29-1 and TRBJ1-5; D may be TRBD1 (5 bases). CDR1 and CDR2 from the germline V gene are SQVTM and ANQGSEA. V lost 6 bases and J lost 3, with 12 bases in between. This CDR3 is 13 amino acids long. The CDR3 region is CSVSGSTNQPQHF. DNA of the CDR3: TGCAGCGTGTCAGGGAGTACCAATCAGCCCCAGCATTTT.

This clonotype came up many times. This chain connects TRBV6-1 to TRBJ2-1; 9 bases fit TRBD1. Per the germline V gene, CDR1 is MNHNS and CDR2 is SASEGT. The CDR3 totals 15 residues. The junction had 5 bases not matched to a gene; V was cut back by 2 bases and J by 6 bases. This CDR3 reads CASSEPGQGINEQFF. The CDR3 nucleotides are TGTGCCAGCAGTGAACCGGGACAGGGTATCAATGAGCAGTTCTTC.

The table lists this clonotype with a few counts. V is TRBV5-1 and J is TRBJ2-1, with 7 bases matching TRBD1. This CDR3 contains 15 residues. Germline-derived CDR1 and CDR2 are SGHRS and YFSETQ. V lost 4 bases to trimming and J lost 4 bases; unmatched junction nucleotides: 8. CDR3 coding DNA: TGCGCCAGCAGCCCCCGGGACAGCAATTACAATGAGCAGTTCTTC. It codes for CASSPRDSNYNEQFF.

This clonotype was counted only a few times. The chain combines TRBV24-1 with TRBJ2-1; no clear D. The germline CDR1 and CDR2 sequences are KGHDR and SFDVKD. With 0 bases removed from V and 3 bases from J, the gap between germline ends came to 5 bases. CDR3 length equals 14 residues. CDR3 in amino acids: CATSDLNNYNEQFF. CDR3 in DNA: TGTGCCACCAGTGATTTGAATAACTACAATGAGCAGTTCTTC.

This clonotype was observed a few times. The CDR3 is CASWRLDRSKREQYV. In DNA, the CDR3 is TGTGCCAGCTGGCGATTGGACAGGTCCAAGAGGGAGCAGTACGTC. The rearrangement links TRBV6-5 to TRBJ2-7; 7 bases are a match to TRBD1. V lost 8 bases and J lost 7; bases outside the gene matches: 17. Germline V gene sequence: CDR1 MNHEY, CDR2 SVGAGI. The CDR3 has 15 amino acids.

In this sample, this clonotype turned up a few times. The J gene is TRBJ2-5, the V gene TRBV7-8; D is unclear. CDR1 and CDR2 (germline): SGHVS, FQNEAQ. The CDR3 is 17 amino acids. With 0 bases removed from V and 2 bases from J, the gap between germline ends came to 16 bases. CDR3 sequence (DNA): TGTGCCAGCAGCTTAGCGCGGCTCGCAATACATCAAGAGACCCAGTACTTC. It encodes CASSLARLAIHQETQYF.

This clonotype was counted many times. The CDR3 DNA reads as TGTGCCAGCAGCTATCCAGGAATGAACACTGAAGCTTTCTTT. Its translation is CASSYPGMNTEAFF. V and J are TRBV11-3 and TRBJ1-1; D not certain. The CDR3 sequence is 14 residues long. V was trimmed by 4 bases and J by 0 bases, leaving 9 bases between them. Germline V lookup: CDR1 SGHNT, CDR2 YENEEA.

This clonotype was found a few times. The chain links TRBV6-5 to TRBJ2-4; possibly TRBD1 for D (6 bases). Germline CDR1 is MNHEY and CDR2 is SVGAGI. CDR3 length: 17 residues. V was shortened by 4 bases and J by 1 base, with 17 bases between the two germline ends. The CDR3 DNA follows: TGTGCCAGCAGTTCCGGGACACCCCACGGGGCCAAAAACATTCAGTACTTC. The encoded protein is CASSSGTPHGAKNIQYF.

This clonotype was found many times. The chain combines TRBV12-3 or TRBV12-4 with TRBJ2-1, with no clear D. Trimming removed 4 bases from V and 8 bases from J, with 9 bases in between. The CDR3 loop spans 12 amino acids. The CDR3, as DNA: TGTGCCAGCAGTTCTAAACCAGATGAGCAGTTCTTC. Its translation is CASSSKPDEQFF.

Turning to this clonotype: This may stem from a read error, because a much larger clone lies one nucleotide away. The chain links TRBV28 to TRBJ2-7, with unresolved D. The V end was cut by 6 bases, the J end by 9 bases, with 12 bases between. The germline CDR1 and CDR2 sequences are MDHEN and SYDVKM. The CDR3 runs to 11 residues. The DNA of the CDR3 is TGTGCCAGCAGCTCAAGGTTCGTGCAGTACTTC. It is translated as CASSSRFVQYF.

This clonotype was recorded at least ten times. The J gene is TRBJ1-6, the V gene TRBV7-3, with TRBD1 as a possible D gene (5 bases). Germline assignment: CDR1 SGHTA and CDR2 FQGTGA. Trimming removed 1 base from V and 6 bases from J, with 7 bases in between. This CDR3 is built from 14 residues. For the CDR3, the DNA is TGTGCCAGCAGCTTAAGGGGCGCTAATTCACCCCTCCACTTT. Translation gives CASSLRGANSPLHF.

This clonotype was found a few times. This rearrangement joins TRBV20-1 to TRBJ2-3; 8 bases align to TRBD2. Germline CDR1 is DFQATT and CDR2 is SNEGSKA (reference sequence). The CDR3 is 16 residues long. Trimming cost V 7 bases and J 5 bases; bases outside gene matches: 17. The chain's CDR3 is CSVSSGSPQIGDTQYF. The CDR3 DNA follows: TGCAGTGTTTCTAGCGGGTCCCCACAGATTGGAGATACGCAGTATTTT.

This chain uses TRBV29-1 with TRBJ1-1, with 7 bases fitting TRBD1. The CDR3 consists of 14 residues. The germline gives CDR1 SQVTM, CDR2 ANQGSEA. V dropped 3 bases and J dropped 0; count of bases not matched to a gene: 4. The CDR3 is CSVDIQGLNTEAFF. For the CDR3, the DNA is TGCAGCGTTGACATACAGGGGTTGAACACTGAAGCTTTCTTT.

This rearrangement joins TRBV20-1 to TRBJ2-7; 12 bases are shared with TRBD2. Germline values: CDR1 DFQATT, CDR2 SNEGSKA (reference sequence). V dropped 4 bases and J dropped 4; count of bases not matched to a gene: 8. The CDR3 spans 15 residues. The CDR3 bases are TGCAGTGCTATCCCCCTAGCGGGAGGGCGGTACGAGCAGTACTTC. It is translated as CSAIPLAGGRYEQYF.

This clonotype appeared many times. CDR3 nucleotide sequence: TGTGCCAGCAGTTCACAGGGCCCCCTCTTGAACACTGAAGCTTTCTTT. It codes for CASSSQGPLLNTEAFF. J is TRBJ1-1 and V is TRBV12-3 or TRBV12-4; tentative D call: TRBD1 (6 bases). The CDR3 runs to 16 residues. The V end lost 4 bases, the J end lost 0 bases, and 15 bases lay between the germline ends.

In its sample, this clonotype was seen a few times. CDR3 sequence reads: CSARDRPYNEQFF. CDR3 in DNA: TGCAGTGCTAGAGATCGCCCCTACAATGAGCAGTTCTTC. This chain links TRBV20-1 with TRBJ2-1; D gene unclear. CDR1 is DFQATT and CDR2 is SNEGSKA in the germline V gene (reference sequence). CDR3 length: 13 residues. The ends were cut back, 0 bases at V and 2 bases at J, with 5 bases in the middle.

The CDR3 coding sequence is TGTGCCAGCAGCCAAGAAGGCCTTGGACAGGGGGCTGGGACTTTCTTT. It codes for CASSQEGLGQGAGTFF. The rearrangement links TRBV4-2 to TRBJ1-1; 11 bases match TRBD1. V lost 0 bases to trimming and J lost 12 bases; unmatched junction nucleotides: 12. This CDR3 is 16 amino acids long. Germline V gene sequence: CDR1 LGHNA, CDR2 YNFKEQ.

V and J are TRBV5-1 and TRBJ1-1; 10 positions match TRBD1. Looked up from germline, CDR1 is SGHRS and CDR2 is YFSETQ. This CDR3 has 14 amino acids. J lost 5 bases, V lost 0 bases, and 1 base had no gene match. Here the CDR3 reads CASSLVGQGTEAFF. DNA of the CDR3: TGCGCCAGCAGCTTGGTGGGACAGGGGACTGAAGCTTTCTTT.

This clonotype was found a few times. The chain employs TRBV28 and TRBJ1-6; no firm D call. The V end lost 5 bases, the J end lost 4 bases, and 6 bases lay between the germline ends. Looked up from germline, CDR1 is MDHEN and CDR2 is SYDVKM. The CDR3 runs to 13 residues. CDR3 sequence reads: CASSLPYNSPLHF. The CDR3, as DNA: TGTGCCAGCAGTCTACCTTATAATTCACCCCTCCACTTT.

The chain recombines TRBV12-3 or TRBV12-4 with TRBJ1-2, with D maybe TRBD1 (5 bases). Trimming removed 6 bases at V and 8 bases at J, with 16 bases between. This CDR3 has 13 residues. The DNA of the CDR3 is TGTGCCAGCAGCGAGGGACGAATTGAAGGCTACACCTTC. Translated: CASSEGRIEGYTF.

This clonotype was observed many times. The chain has TRBV5-1 and TRBJ2-4; 7 bases line up with TRBD1. In germline, CDR1 is SGHRS, CDR2 YFSETQ. Trimming cost V 4 bases and J 4 bases; bases outside gene matches: 5. CDR3 length: 14 residues. The CDR3 is CASSPRDRKNIQYF. CDR3 DNA: TGCGCCAGCAGCCCCCGGGACAGAAAAAACATTCAGTACTTC.